Presented here are 19 T cell receptor beta chains from one specimen sequenced in a study of OX40 agonist ivuxolimab in advanced cancers. Using immunoSEQ multiplex PCR, the repertoire was profiled, and TCRdb retains in-frame clones only, with some absent. Here the sample spans about 53,000 clones, 88% being singletons. The source was CD4+ or CD8+ T cells sorted from blood, collected in a trial of the OX40 agonist ivuxolimab. These receptors were collected from an adult with an advanced solid tumor such as melanoma, head and neck, liver or kidney cancer.

The V and J genes are TRBV19 and TRBJ1-2; D is unclear. V was cut by 4 bases and J by 3 bases, with 9 bases left in between. Per germline, CDR1 LNHDA and CDR2 SQIVND (reference sequence). This CDR3 region has 13 residues. In nucleotides, the CDR3 is TGTGCCAGTAGTAGGGTTTCTTACTATGGCTACACCTTC. This encodes CASSRVSYYGYTF.

The chain has TRBV18 and TRBJ1-2; no firm D call. The CDR3 sequence is 16 residues long. With 3 bases removed from V and 8 bases from J, the gap between germline ends came to 22 bases. CDR1 KGHSH and CDR2 LQKENI come from the germline V gene. CDR3 sequence (DNA): TGTGCCAGCTCACCTTCGAGCGGCGAGGGAGTAGAAGGCTACACCTTC. This sequence encodes CASSPSSGEGVEGYTF.

The chain has TRBV5-4 and TRBJ2-1, with D possibly matching TRBD1 (5 bases). Germline V lookup: CDR1 SGHNT, CDR2 YYREEE (reference sequence). CDR3 length equals 14 residues. Trimming shortened V by 4 bases and J by 3 bases, and 11 bases separated the two germline ends. Written as DNA, the CDR3 is TGTGCCAGCAGCCGTATGACAGACTACAATGAGCAGTTCTTC. Encoded protein: CASSRMTDYNEQFF.

This sequence joins TRBV9 and TRBJ2-7; the match to TRBD1 covers 7 bases. Per germline, CDR1 SGDLS and CDR2 YYNGEE. The V and J ends lost 3 bases and 3 bases, in that order; junction bases with no gene match: 9. CDR3 size: 15 residues. CDR3 in amino acids: CASSAQQGTDYEQYF. The CDR3 bases are TGTGCCAGCAGCGCTCAGCAGGGGACAGACTACGAGCAGTACTTC. Drawing the rest from reference TRBV9 and TRBJ2-7, the complete variable domain is DSGVTQTPKHLITATGQRVTLRCSPRSGDLSVYWYQQSLDQGLQFLIQYYNGEERAKGNILERFSAQQFPDLHSELNLSSLELGDSALYFCASSAQQGTDYEQYFGPGTRLTVT.

V and J are TRBV28 and TRBJ2-5; D is possibly TRBD1 or TRBD2 (5 bases each). This CDR3 is built from 15 residues. Looked up from germline, CDR1 is MDHEN and CDR2 is SYDVKM. V lost 3 bases and J 1 base, leaving 12 bases between the germline ends. CDR3 sequence (DNA): TGTGCCAGCAGTTTGCCCGGGACGGCCCAAGAGACCCAGTACTTC. This sequence encodes CASSLPGTAQETQYF.

V usage is TRBV14 and J usage is TRBJ1-3; D remains ambiguous. Looked up from germline, CDR1 is SGHDN and CDR2 is FVKESK. The CDR3 is 14 amino acids. The V gene lost 4 bases and the J gene lost 4 bases, with 11 bases spanning the gap. The CDR3: CASSLRGGGNTIYF. DNA for the CDR3: TGTGCCAGCAGCCTACGAGGTGGCGGAAACACCATATATTTT. The full variable domain, with the rest looked up from reference TRBV14 and TRBJ1-3, is EAGVTQFPSHSVIEKGQTVTLRCDPISGHDNLYWYRRVMGKEIKFLLHFVKESKQDESGMPNNRFLAERTGGTYSTLKVQPAELEDSGVYFCASSLRGGGNTIYFGEGSWLTVV.

The chain uses TRBV28 and TRBJ1-2; D call uncertain. The CDR3 covers 15 residues. Trimming stripped 5 bases from V and 8 bases from J, with 21 bases between. Germline V lookup: CDR1 MDHEN, CDR2 SYDVKM. The CDR3 is CASSIPPPGGIGYTF. For the CDR3, the DNA is TGTGCCAGCAGTATTCCCCCGCCGGGAGGTATAGGCTACACCTTC.

The sample holds a few counts of this clone. The chain combines TRBV7-3 with TRBJ1-1; 8 bases agree with TRBD1. The V and J ends lost 4 bases and 1 base, in that order; junction bases with no gene match: 11. The CDR3 runs 17 residues. Germline V gene data show CDR1 as SGHTA and CDR2 as FQGTGA. CDR3 nucleotide sequence: TGTGCCAGCAGCTCGGGACAGGCGGGCAGGGGGAACACTGAAGCTTTCTTT. It yields the protein CASSSGQAGRGNTEAFF.

The chain links TRBV5-1 to TRBJ2-7; D is undetermined. The V and J ends lost 0 bases and 7 bases respectively, with 8 bases between them. The CDR3 totals 12 residues. Germline V gives CDR1 SGHRS, CDR2 YFSETQ. The DNA of the CDR3 is TGCGCCAGCAGCTTGGCCAACGGGGAGCAGTACTTC. This encodes CASSLANGEQYF.

This CDR3 reads CASSPDRDPKWSTEAFF. The CDR3 DNA follows: TGTGCCAGCAGCCCCGACCGGGACCCTAAATGGAGCACTGAAGCTTTCTTT. V is TRBV11-2 and J is TRBJ1-1, with a weak D call TRBD1 (5 bases). Germline V gene sequence: CDR1 SGHAT, CDR2 FQNNGV. CDR3 length: 17 residues. Between the trimmed V and J ends, which lost 5 bases and 4 bases, there was a span of 23 bases. The whole variable domain, remainder taken from reference TRBV11-2 and TRBJ1-1, is EAGVAQSPRYKIIEKRQSVAFWCNPISGHATLYWYQQILGQGPKLLIQFQNNGVVDDSQLPKDRFSAERLKGVDSTLKIQPAKLEDSAVYLCASSPDRDPKWSTEAFFGQGTRLTVV.

The table lists this clone with a few counts. V and J are TRBV30 and TRBJ1-1; D is unclear. Germline V gives CDR1 GTSNPN, CDR2 SVGIG (reference sequence). V lost 0 bases to trimming and J lost 0 bases, with 8 bases between them. The CDR3 runs to 14 residues. The CDR3 DNA reads TGTGCCTGGAGTGTACCACGAATGAACACTGAAGCTTTCTTT. Its protein is CAWSVPRMNTEAFF.

This clone has more than one count but fewer than ten. V and J are TRBV7-2 and TRBJ2-3, with unresolved D. Germline lookup yields CDR1 SGHTA and CDR2 FQGNSA. The V gene lost 5 bases and the J gene lost 4 bases, with 22 bases spanning the gap. The CDR3 has 17 amino acids. The CDR3 DNA follows: TGTGCCAGCAGCCCGCAGACACCCCAGGTAACGGCAGATACGCAGTATTTT. Amino acids: CASSPQTPQVTADTQYF.

The V and J genes are TRBV2 and TRBJ2-1; D is possibly TRBD2 (5 bases). The V end lost 5 bases, the J end lost 10 bases, and 12 bases lay between the germline ends. The germline gives CDR1 SNHLY, CDR2 FYNNEI. The CDR3 is 12 residues long. The CDR3: CASSTTRFEQFF. The CDR3 DNA follows: TGTGCCAGCAGTACTACTAGATTCGAGCAGTTCTTC.

The chain links TRBV5-4 to TRBJ2-3; D is uncertain. CDR3 size: 14 residues. The V gene lost 4 bases and the J gene lost 0 bases, with 9 bases spanning the gap. The V gene's germline CDR1 is SGHNT and CDR2 YYREEE (reference sequence). CDR3 nucleotides: TGTGCCAGCAGCGCGGCAACTAGCACAGATACGCAGTATTTT. It codes for CASSAATSTDTQYF.

V gene TRBV11-2 combines with J gene TRBJ1-6; D remains unclear. The germline V and J ends were trimmed by 5 bases and 6 bases, with 8 bases remaining between them. CDR3 length equals 13 residues. The germline CDR1 and CDR2 sequences are SGHAT and FQNNGV. The CDR3 here is CASSPSRNSPLHF. The CDR3 DNA reads as TGTGCCAGCAGCCCCTCCCGTAATTCACCCCTCCACTTT.

This clone was observed a handful of times. The chain is built from TRBV19 and TRBJ2-4, with a weak D call TRBD2 (7 bases). V was pared by 4 bases and J by 4 bases, with 17 bases between. The CDR3 is 16 residues long. Germline CDR1 LNHDA, CDR2 SQIVND (reference sequence). In DNA, the CDR3 is TGTGCCAGTAGTACAGGGGACGGGGGGTCAAAAAACATTCAGTACTTC. Residues: CASSTGDGGSKNIQYF.

The chain recombines TRBV27 with TRBJ1-2, with D maybe TRBD1 (5 bases). Trimming shortened V by 5 bases and J by 0 bases, and 13 bases separated the two germline ends. The CDR3 is made up of 15 amino acids. Germline V gives CDR1 MNHEY, CDR2 SMNVEV (reference sequence). As DNA, the CDR3 is TGTGCCAGCAGTCCGGCGGGACTAGCTAACTATGGCTACACCTTC. This translates into CASSPAGLANYGYTF.

CDR3 nucleotides: TGCGCCAGCAGCCGTGCTGGGGGGATTGAGAACACTGAAGCTTTCTTT. This translates into CASSRAGGIENTEAFF. The genes are TRBV4-1 and TRBJ1-1; D is possibly TRBD1 (5 bases). This CDR3 contains 16 residues. Germline loops: CDR1 MGHRA, CDR2 YSYEKL. Trimming left V 4 bases short and J 1 base short, with 16 bases between.

V is TRBV14 and J is TRBJ2-7; TRBD1 agrees at 11 bases. The ends lost 5 bases at V and 6 bases at J; junction bases unmatched: 6. CDR1 is SGHDN, CDR2 FVKESK, per germline. There are 14 residues in the CDR3. DNA of the CDR3: TGTGCCAGCAGCTCCGGGACAGGGGGGGCCGAGCAGTACTTC. This translates into CASSSGTGGAEQYF.